The clone carrying this T cell receptor (beta chain) was observed a handful of times. Its antigen is not identified. The data belong to a study of T cells in Graves' hyperthyroidism and ophthalmopathy. There were TCR beta CDR3 regions amplified from RNA transcripts. The primer set for the first-round RT-PCR of the TCR CDR3 was HTBI. Each CDR3 protein gets one entry after TCRdb re-called the multiplex PCR reads with MiXCR. The data contain under 650,000 distinct CDR3 sequences, roughly 16% of them singletons. The CDR3 runs to 15 residues. Germline-derived CDR1 and CDR2 are MNHNS and SASEGT. Overall study results and limits: Blood also held most thyroid clonotypes expanded beyond 0.001.

The clonotype was recovered from a woman aged 30 to 39 with Graves' hyperthyroidism. V usage is TRBV6-1 and J usage is TRBJ2-5; 8 nucleotides line up with TRBD1. What was sequenced was blood. CDR3 sequence: CSASADRALQETQYF. In DNA, the CDR3 is TGTTCAGCTTCGGCGGACAGGGCCCTCCAAGAGACCCAGTACTTC.